This passage covers 30 T cell receptor beta chains from one sample sequenced in a study of technical replicates of blood from several donors. Some clones are missing from TCRdb's copy, which holds only in-frame ones; the method was immunoSEQ multiplex PCR. This sample carries under 90,000 clones, approximately 97% of them seen once, and the ten largest clones take less than 0.25%. The sequencing sample was made of T cells isolated from PBMCs. The receptors come from a human donor in good health.

The chain links TRBV30 to TRBJ1-1, with D possibly TRBD1 on 5 matching bases. The length of the CDR3 is 12 residues. Per the germline V gene, CDR1 is GTSNPN and CDR2 is SVGIG (reference sequence). V lost 5 bases to trimming and J lost 8 bases, with 15 bases between them. CDR3 DNA: TGTGCCTGGGACAAAGGGGCAAGGGAAGCTTTCTTT. Translating it yields CAWDKGAREAFF.

This sequence joins TRBV18 and TRBJ2-1; 10 positions match TRBD2. Germline CDR1 KGHSH, CDR2 LQKENI. Trimming removed 3 bases from V and 12 bases from J; junction bases left unmatched: 8. The CDR3 loop spans 14 amino acids. In nucleotides, the CDR3 is TGTGCCAGCTCACCGCAGCGGGAGGGCCTTGTGCAGTTCTTC. Its translation is CASSPQREGLVQFF. Drawing the rest from reference TRBV18 and TRBJ2-1, the complete variable domain is NAGVMQNPRHLVRRRGQEARLRCSPMKGHSHVYWYRQLPEEGLKFMVYLQKENIIDESGMPKERFSAEFPKEGPSILRIQQVVRGDSAAYFCASSPQREGLVQFFGPGTRLTVL.

This clone was seen only once. The V gene is TRBV30, the J gene TRBJ1-1, with a weak D call TRBD1 (5 bases). Germline-derived CDR1 and CDR2 are GTSNPN and SVGIG (reference sequence). V gave up 8 bases and J gave up 0 bases, with 13 bases separating them. The CDR3 length is 13 residues. The CDR3 loop reads CASRQSMNTEAFF. As DNA, the CDR3 is TGTGCCAGCCGACAGAGTATGAACACTGAAGCTTTCTTT. Together with reference TRBV30 and TRBJ1-1, the CDR3 gives the full variable domain: SQTIHQWPATLVQPVGSPLSLECTVEGTSNPNLYWYRQAAGRGLQLLFYSVGIGQISSEVPQNLSASRPQDRQFILSSKKLLLSDSGFYLCASRQSMNTEAFFGQGTRLTVV.

This clone has only a few counts. The CDR3 DNA reads as TGTGCCAGCAGTGACCAGGAGAACACTGAAGCTTTCTTT. This codes for CASSDQENTEAFF. The J gene is TRBJ1-1, the V gene TRBV6-4; no firm D call. Germline assignment: CDR1 MRHNA and CDR2 SNTAGT. There are 13 residues in the CDR3. V lost 2 bases and J lost 1, with 5 bases in between.

The rearrangement uses TRBV2 and TRBJ1-1; a possible D gene is TRBD1 (5 bases). V dropped 2 bases and J dropped 0 bases, with 10 bases sitting between them. The germline V gene encodes CDR1 SNHLY and CDR2 FYNNEI. The CDR3 has 15 residues. CDR3 nucleotides: TGTGCCAGCAGTGAACGACAGCTCTTGAACACTGAAGCTTTCTTT. This gives the protein CASSERQLLNTEAFF.

V usage is TRBV4-2 and J usage is TRBJ2-5, with D hard to call. V was trimmed by 0 bases and J by 0 bases, leaving 11 bases between them. CDR3 size: 16 residues. Looked up from germline, CDR1 is LGHNA and CDR2 is YNFKEQ. CDR3 in DNA: TGTGCCAGCAGCCAAGATCCCCGCCAGTACCAAGAGACCCAGTACTTC. The encoded protein is CASSQDPRQYQETQYF.

V is TRBV4-2 and J is TRBJ1-4; 7 bases are shared with TRBD1. CDR3 length equals 15 residues. V was clipped by 10 bases and J by 0 bases; unmatched bases: 8. Germline CDR1 is LGHNA and CDR2 is YNFKEQ. CDR3 amino acids: CATMDRRTTNEKLFF. Here the CDR3 DNA reads TGTGCCACCATGGACAGGAGGACAACTAATGAAAAACTGTTTTTT.

This rearrangement joins TRBV28 to TRBJ1-5; possible D gene TRBD1, 6 bases. The CDR3 consists of 16 residues. Trimming stripped 8 bases from V and 3 bases from J, with 20 bases between. Germline V lookup: CDR1 MDHEN, CDR2 SYDVKM. The CDR3 region has the DNA TGTGCCAGCGTACCTCAGGGGCAGGGCCCCAATCAGCCCCAGCATTTT. Translation gives CASVPQGQGPNQPQHF.

This clone is a singleton in its sample. The chain recombines TRBV6-5 with TRBJ2-2, with D perhaps TRBD2 (5 bases). Germline V gene sequence: CDR1 MNHEY, CDR2 SVGAGI. This CDR3 comprises 16 residues. V was trimmed by 0 bases and J by 1 base, leaving 9 bases between them. The CDR3 DNA follows: TGTGCCAGCAGTTACTCGAACGGGGAGAACACCGGGGAGCTGTTTTTT. Translation gives CASSYSNGENTGELFF.

The rearrangement uses TRBV10-1 and TRBJ1-2; TRBD1 is a possible D gene (5 bases). The CDR3 sequence is 13 residues long. Trimming shortened V by 3 bases and J by 3 bases, and 8 bases separated the two germline ends. Germline CDR1 reads WNHNN; CDR2 reads SYGVQD (reference sequence). The CDR3 here is CASSEGTHYGYTF. The CDR3 DNA follows: TGCGCCAGCAGTGAAGGGACTCACTATGGCTACACCTTC.

The V gene is TRBV4-2, the J gene TRBJ2-1, with 10 bases identical to TRBD2. Germline loops: CDR1 LGHNA, CDR2 YNFKEQ. J gave up 13 bases and V 0 bases, and 15 bases lay outside the gene matches. The CDR3 totals 17 residues. CDR3 protein: CASSQDVLAGDKGDQFF. DNA of the CDR3: TGTGCCAGCAGCCAAGATGTCCTAGCGGGGGACAAAGGAGATCAGTTCTTC.

This chain uses TRBV4-1 with TRBJ2-1; D is uncertain. Deletions cut 0 bases from V and 3 bases from J, with 12 bases between. CDR1 is MGHRA, CDR2 YSYEKL, per germline. The CDR3 consists of 16 residues. The CDR3: CASSQDHNPYYNEQFF. The CDR3 coding sequence is TGCGCCAGCAGCCAAGATCACAATCCTTACTACAATGAGCAGTTCTTC.

The rearrangement uses TRBV19 and TRBJ2-5; TRBD1 agrees at 8 bases. The CDR3 runs 14 residues. Germline CDR1 and CDR2: LNHDA and SQIVND (reference sequence). Trimming at V came to 1 base and at J to 4 bases, leaving 2 bases not matched to a gene. CDR3: CASSIVGQGETQYF. The CDR3 bases are TGTGCCAGTAGTATAGTAGGACAGGGAGAGACCCAGTACTTC.

The chain carries TRBV18 and TRBJ1-5, with D possibly TRBD1 on 5 matching bases. This CDR3 contains 13 residues. Looked up from germline, CDR1 is KGHSH and CDR2 is LQKENI. V lost 2 bases and J 7 bases, leaving 9 bases between the germline ends. The CDR3 bases are TGTGCCAGCTCACCAGGGGCAGTCCAGCCCCAGCATTTT. As protein: CASSPGAVQPQHF.

The chain employs TRBV2 and TRBJ2-3; 9 positions agree with TRBD1. Trimming took 6 bases from V and 4 from J; bases not matched to a gene: 11. The CDR3 spans 16 residues. CDR1 is SNHLY and CDR2 is FYNNEI in the germline V gene. The CDR3 DNA reads as TGTGCCAGCAGCCCCCCGAGGACAGGGGTAGCAGATACGCAGTATTTT. Amino acid sequence: CASSPPRTGVADTQYF.

The CDR3 here is CASTLNTEAFF. The CDR3 nucleotides are TGTGCCAGCACCTTAAACACTGAAGCTTTCTTT. The rearrangement uses TRBV6-6 and TRBJ1-1, with no clear D. V was pared by 7 bases and J by 2 bases, with 5 bases between. The germline V gene has CDR1 MNHNY and CDR2 SVGAGI (reference sequence). This CDR3 region has 11 residues.

The chain combines TRBV2 with TRBJ1-4; the match to TRBD1 covers 9 bases. J was trimmed by 9 bases and V by 7 bases; bases with no gene match: 3. CDR3 length: 12 residues. The germline gives CDR1 SNHLY, CDR2 FYNNEI. In DNA, the CDR3 is TGTGCCAGCACCGGGACAGGGCAAAAACTGTTTTTT. Its translation: CASTGTGQKLFF.

The rearrangement uses TRBV4-1 and TRBJ2-7; TRBD1 matches at 9 bases. Trimming cost V 3 bases and J 3 bases; bases outside gene matches: 9. The CDR3 runs 16 residues. CDR1 is MGHRA and CDR2 is YSYEKL in the germline V gene. The CDR3 loop reads CASSHGTGTMIYEQYF. The CDR3 DNA reads TGCGCCAGCAGCCACGGGACAGGGACGATGATCTACGAGCAGTACTTC.

The rearrangement joins TRBV6-5 to TRBJ1-1; D is perhaps TRBD1 (5 bases). The length of the CDR3 is 13 residues. V was shortened by 5 bases and J by 4 bases, with 11 bases between the two germline ends. Germline V lookup: CDR1 MNHEY, CDR2 SVGAGI. CDR3 loop: CASSRTTGTEAFF. The CDR3 region has the DNA TGTGCCAGCAGTAGAACTACAGGCACTGAAGCTTTCTTT.

V usage is TRBV4-1 and J usage is TRBJ1-1; D is perhaps TRBD1 (5 bases). The CDR3 runs to 15 residues. V shed 0 bases and J shed 1 base, with 9 bases lying between them. Germline values: CDR1 MGHRA, CDR2 YSYEKL. The CDR3 loop is CASSQDSQANTEAFF. CDR3 DNA sequence: TGCGCCAGCAGCCAAGATTCACAGGCGAACACTGAAGCTTTCTTT.

The chain links TRBV5-1 to TRBJ2-7; 8 nucleotides agree with TRBD1. J was trimmed by 2 bases and V by 7 bases; bases with no gene match: 11. CDR1 and CDR2 (germline): SGHRS, YFSETQ. The CDR3 has 15 amino acids. The CDR3 loop is CASHPGDRSTYEQYF. The CDR3 bases are TGCGCCAGCCATCCAGGGGACAGGAGTACCTACGAGCAGTACTTC.

The CDR3: CASSYSIRQKETQYF. CDR3 coding DNA: TGTGCCAGCAGTTACTCGATTCGACAGAAAGAGACCCAGTACTTC. The chain combines TRBV6-5 with TRBJ2-5; possibly TRBD1 for D (5 bases). The germline V and J ends were trimmed by 0 bases and 3 bases, with 11 bases remaining between them. Germline V CDR1 and CDR2: MNHEY, SVGAGI. The length of the CDR3 is 15 residues.

The chain carries TRBV28 and TRBJ1-5; 10 nucleotides agree with TRBD1. CDR1 and CDR2 from the germline V gene are MDHEN and SYDVKM. The CDR3 is 16 amino acids. V dropped 5 bases and J dropped 6; count of bases not matched to a gene: 10. This CDR3 reads CASSGRQGAKGQPQHF. CDR3 DNA: TGTGCCAGCAGTGGGAGACAGGGGGCGAAGGGTCAGCCCCAGCATTTT.

This chain connects TRBV28 to TRBJ2-1; 9 bases are shared with TRBD1. In germline, CDR1 is MDHEN, CDR2 SYDVKM. The V segment lost 5 bases and the J segment 7 bases; nucleotides outside the gene matches: 9. The CDR3 loop spans 15 amino acids. This CDR3 is CASSPGDRARNEQFF. The DNA for the CDR3 is TGTGCCAGCAGTCCGGGGGACAGGGCTCGGAATGAGCAGTTCTTC.

The chain links TRBV5-1 to TRBJ1-5; the D gene is possibly TRBD1 (6 bases). The CDR3 totals 15 residues. The V end was cut by 2 bases, the J end by 0 bases, with 9 bases between. Germline V gene sequence: CDR1 SGHRS, CDR2 YFSETQ. The DNA for the CDR3 is TGCGCCAGCAGCTTAGGGGACAATAGCAATCAGCCCCAGCATTTT. Protein: CASSLGDNSNQPQHF.

The chain is built from TRBV27 and TRBJ2-7; 7 bases map to TRBD2. The CDR3 has 15 amino acids. CDR1 and CDR2 (germline): MNHEY, SMNVEV (reference sequence). Trimming removed 0 bases from V and 4 bases from J; junction bases left unmatched: 6. The CDR3, as DNA: TGTGCCAGCAGTTTATCAGCGGGAAACCCTTACGAGCAGTACTTC. Residues: CASSLSAGNPYEQYF.

This chain connects TRBV29-1 to TRBJ2-7; D perhaps matches TRBD1 (5 bases). Trimming shortened V by 7 bases and J by 3 bases, and 10 bases separated the two germline ends. This CDR3 has 11 residues. Germline CDR1 and CDR2: SQVTM and ANQGSEA. The CDR3 DNA sequence: TGCAGCGGAACCGACAGCTACGAGCAGTACTTC. This gives the protein CSGTDSYEQYF.

The J gene is TRBJ2-1, the V gene TRBV5-4, with TRBD1 matching 7 bases. The CDR3 runs to 11 residues. The germline gives CDR1 SGHNT, CDR2 YYREEE (reference sequence). After removal of 7 bases from V and 10 bases from J, the junction contained 5 bases not matched to a gene. The CDR3 spells CASLGQNEQFF. CDR3 nucleotides: TGTGCCAGCTTGGGACAGAACGAGCAGTTCTTC.

This clone was seen only once. The chain couples TRBV2 to TRBJ2-7, with TRBD2 matching 7 bases. The CDR3 covers 15 residues. Unmatched junction bases numbered 13, after V lost 10 bases and J lost 1 base. Germline lookup yields CDR1 SNHLY and CDR2 FYNNEI. The CDR3, as DNA: TGTGCCACCGTGGGAGGGTCTACGAGTTCCTACGAGCAGTACTTC. It codes for CATVGGSTSSYEQYF.

The CDR3 DNA reads as TGTGCCAGCAGTAAAGGACAGCCTGATTCACCCCTCCACTTT. It translates to CASSKGQPDSPLHF. The chain combines TRBV2 with TRBJ1-6; D might be TRBD1 (6 bases). The V gene lost 5 bases and the J gene lost 8 bases, with 13 bases spanning the gap. The CDR3 extends over 14 amino acids. Germline V gene lookup returns CDR1 SNHLY and CDR2 FYNNEI.